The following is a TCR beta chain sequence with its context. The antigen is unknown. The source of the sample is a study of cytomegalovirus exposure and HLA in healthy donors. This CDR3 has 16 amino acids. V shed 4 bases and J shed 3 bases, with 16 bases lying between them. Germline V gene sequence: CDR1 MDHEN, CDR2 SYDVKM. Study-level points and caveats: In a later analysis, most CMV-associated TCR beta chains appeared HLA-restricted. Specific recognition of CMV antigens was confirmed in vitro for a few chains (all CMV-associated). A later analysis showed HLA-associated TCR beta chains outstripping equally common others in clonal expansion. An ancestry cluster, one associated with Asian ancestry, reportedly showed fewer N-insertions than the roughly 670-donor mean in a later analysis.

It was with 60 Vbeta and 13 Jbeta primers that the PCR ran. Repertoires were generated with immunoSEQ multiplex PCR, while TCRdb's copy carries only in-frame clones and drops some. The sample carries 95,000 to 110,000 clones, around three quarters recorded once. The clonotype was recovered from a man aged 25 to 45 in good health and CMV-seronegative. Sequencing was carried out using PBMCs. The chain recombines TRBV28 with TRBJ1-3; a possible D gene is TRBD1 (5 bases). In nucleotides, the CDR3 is TGTGCCAGCAGTTCCCCCGGGGGGTCCGGTGGAAACACCATATATTTT. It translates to CASSSPGGSGGNTIYF.